A single TCR beta chain is shown here with its context. This clonotype was seen many times. Its specific antigen is unknown. Nothing much larger sits one base from this clone, and base qualities are not available. TCR alpha and beta chain libraries were amplified separately from the second PCR step onward. The CMV status of each donor was determined by measuring IFNgamma production from CD4+ T cells after fresh PBMCs had been stimulated overnight with CMV viral lysate. CD4 T cells were positively selected using Miltenyi beads, after which CD8 T cells were positively selected from the CD4-negative fraction. Cells stained for CD3, CD4, CD8, CD45RA, CD27 and a live/dead dye were sorted on a BD Aria II into four subsets by CD45RA and CD27. A few healthy volunteers provided blood, and each donor's sample was split into CD4 and CD8 T cells and then further divided into four differentiation subsets. Roughly 130 ml of peripheral blood was collected from each donor, and PBMC were isolated by Ficoll-Paque PLUS density-gradient centrifugation. After sorting, cells were lysed in RLT buffer, RNA was extracted using a Qiagen RNeasy kit, and the extracted RNA was stored at -80 degrees C.

The data were obtained in a study of naive and memory T cell subsets (dated by TCRdb to 2017 to 2019). Some background on the complete study: An open-source, UMI-based TCR alpha and beta sequencing pipeline was applied to sorted naive and memory peripheral blood T cell subsets. The functional CMV T cell responses agreed completely with IgG serology results. RNA was DNase-treated and reverse transcribed with TCR constant-region primers, mostly using SuperScript III.

Library prep was done by UMI-ligation and nested PCR. The beta constant-region primer consisted of an equimolar mixture of two oligonucleotides that together covered TRBC1 and TRBC2. The ligated cDNA went through four rounds of PCR with nested alpha and beta constant-region primers together with the SP2 primer. A single-stranded oligonucleotide carrying the SP2 primer and a 12-nucleotide UMI was ligated to the 3' end of the cDNA by T4 RNA ligase 1. The ligation reaction was incubated at 16°C for roughly 18-24 hours. To avoid over-amplification, PCR2 was usually performed as a SYBR Green qPCR and halted once a predetermined threshold was reached. Agencourt AMPure XP magnetic beads were used for all purifications after the first. Library amounts were measured by Qubit and library quality was assessed on a TapeStation, where the main peak was expected at around 650 bp. The pooled libraries were sequenced on an Illumina MiSeq using v2 2x251 paired-end kits, which usually yielded about 0.9-2.1 million reads per sample. Libraries were pooled at around 4 nM per sample, and roughly 4.5-7% PhiX was added to improve cluster recognition. The paper's processing steps were these. V and J genes were assigned to Demultiplexor-processed FASTQ reads by Decombinator through tag matching, with a single base-pair mismatch being allowed. Collapsinator used UMIs to correct both sequencing errors and frequency errors arising from PCR heterogeneity. TCRs were translated and CDR3s were extracted from the conserved cysteine to the FGXG phenylalanine by CDR3Translator, with non-productive sequences being flagged. Gini, Shannon entropy and inverse Simpson indices were computed after subsampling the repertoires to the same number of UMI-defined TCRs. Within the linear range, a power law was fitted to clonotype abundance distributions using maximum likelihood. On one naive CD8 sample, the pipeline and MIGEC gave similar UMI counts, unique TCR numbers and clonal distributions. In one analysis, naive TCRs also found in any memory subset of the same donor were removed from the naive repertoire. Repertoires were searched for about 7,000 CMV-associated CDR3 sequences compiled from VDJdb and a published dataset. TCRdb handled the public reads itself, with Q25 trimming in fastp and clone calling in MiXCR, and kept productive beta chains. When rows share a CDR3 protein, they turn into one entry using the most common DNA and genes. For this entry, the V and J calls and clone size follow TCRdb and not the study's own pipeline. Counted in this sample were 90,000 to 120,000 distinct CDR3 sequences; around 15% of them appeared once. Roughly 3.1% of the sample comes from the top ten.

The investigation overall reported the following: No ground truth was available to validate the repertoire findings for the naive and memory subsets. TCR abundance followed a power law whose exponent differed between naive and memory subsets but was consistent across the three individuals. Clonotypes were defined as single alpha or beta chain sequences, not paired alpha/beta receptors. After error correction, only a single occurrence was seen for over 85% of naive TCR sequences, so much steeper abundance distributions were produced than in memory subsets. A few larger clonotypes were present in naive repertoires, especially CD8 naive repertoires, and these clonotypes were possibly memory cells re-expressing CD45RA. In both CD4 and CD8 cells, the Gini index increased while Shannon and inverse Simpson diversity decreased from naive through CM, EM and EMRA. RNA-based TCR counts may be influenced by expression changes linked to T cell activation and differentiation.

The TCR was taken from a human donor in good health. The sequencing sample was made of naive CD8+ T cells from blood. The meaning of the sample's cell subset or site label: naive T cells, CD45RA high CD27+.

The CDR3 amino acid sequence is: CASSPSPGLANEQYF. The bases are TGTGCCAGCAGCCCGTCACCGGGACTAGCCAACGAGCAGTACTTC. This receptor chain uses TRBV5-4 and TRBJ2-7, with 9 bases in between that match TRBD2. In the germline V gene (reference sequence), CDR1 corresponds to SGHNT and CDR2 to YYREEE. Trimming takes 4 bases off V and 5 bases off J; junction bases not matched to a gene: 10. There are 15 amino acids in the CDR3, from cysteine to phenylalanine inclusive. Only CDR3 DNA is held: 45 bases, read in frame from base 1.